This T cell receptor (beta chain) is from a study of T cells in Graves' hyperthyroidism and ophthalmopathy. CDR3 size: 14 residues. The V end lost 4 bases, the J end lost 1 base, and 10 bases lay between the germline ends. Per the germline V gene, CDR1 is SGHDT and CDR2 is YYEEEE. There were TCR beta CDR3 regions amplified from RNA transcripts. The study used the HTBI primer set for a first-round RT-PCR of the TCR CDR3. MiXCR, applied by TCRdb to the multiplex PCR reads, yields one record per CDR3 protein. This table has around 250,000 distinct CDR3 sequences, 13% to 15% appearing once. Hyperthyroidism, newly diagnosed and lasting under 2 months, affected patients aged 18 to 65.

The V call is TRBV5-6, the J call TRBJ2-3; no definite D call. Material for sequencing was blood. The origin of this receptor is a woman in her 40s with Graves' hyperthyroidism that later progressed to Graves' ophthalmopathy. The CDR3 nucleotides read TGTGCCAGCAGCCTCGGGTTTGGCACAGATACGCAGTATTTT. Amino acids: CASSLGFGTDTQYF.